These T cell receptor beta chains were read from a single sample in a study of cytomegalovirus exposure and HLA in healthy donors. The table came from immunoSEQ multiplex PCR; TCRdb's copy has only in-frame clones and leaves some out. The table has 150,000 to 200,000 clones, about 79% seen once; the top ten hold roughly 1.5%. Specimen: PBMCs. All receptors come from a man younger than 35 in good health and CMV-seronegative. Each CDR3 is given with its conserved first and last residue. The D gene is left open where the match is weak. Clone size is given for some rows only: seen once, a few or many times, or a class if the clone is expanded.

v_gene	d_gene	j_gene	abundance	CDR3nt	CDR3aa
TRBV19	.	TRBJ2-7	once	TGTGCCAGCGGGTCTTACGAGCAGTACTTC	CASGSYEQYF
TRBV7-9	.	TRBJ2-7	.	TGTTCCAGCAGCTCACAGGTCTACGAGCAGTACTTC	CSSSSQVYEQYF
TRBV30	TRBD1	TRBJ2-7	.	TGTGCCTGTAAGGGACAGGGCTTTTACGAGCAGTACTTC	CACKGQGFYEQYF
TRBV9	TRBD2	TRBJ2-7	.	TGTGCCAGCAGCGCCTCCGAACTCCGCTTAGCGGGAGGGCCCCACGAGCAGTACTTC	CASSASELRLAGGPHEQYF
TRBV9	TRBD2	TRBJ2-7	.	TGTGCCAGCAGCCCGGGGGGGGACTCCTACGAGCAGTACTTC	CASSPGGDSYEQYF
TRBV9	TRBD1	TRBJ1-1	.	TGTGCCAGCAGCGGAGGGACAGGGGAAGCTTTCTTT	CASSGGTGEAFF
TRBV29-1	.	TRBJ2-7	.	TGCAGCGTTTATCTCGGGAGCTCCTACGAGCAGTACTTC	CSVYLGSSYEQYF
TRBV10-3	TRBD2	TRBJ2-5	.	TGTGCCTCCGCGGCTAGCGGGCCCCATCCACAGTACTTC	CASAASGPHPQYF
TRBV11-2	.	TRBJ2-5	.	TGTGCCAGCAGCTTAGTGTGGTCAGGCCAAGAGACCCAGTACTTC	CASSLVWSGQETQYF
TRBV30	TRBD1	TRBJ2-2	.	TGTGCCTGGAAATTCGGGACAGGGGGCACCGGGGAGCTGTTTTTT	CAWKFGTGGTGELFF
TRBV28	TRBD2	TRBJ2-7	.	TGTGCCAGCAGTTTAGGCGGGAGTTTAACCTACGAGCAGTACTTC	CASSLGGSLTYEQYF